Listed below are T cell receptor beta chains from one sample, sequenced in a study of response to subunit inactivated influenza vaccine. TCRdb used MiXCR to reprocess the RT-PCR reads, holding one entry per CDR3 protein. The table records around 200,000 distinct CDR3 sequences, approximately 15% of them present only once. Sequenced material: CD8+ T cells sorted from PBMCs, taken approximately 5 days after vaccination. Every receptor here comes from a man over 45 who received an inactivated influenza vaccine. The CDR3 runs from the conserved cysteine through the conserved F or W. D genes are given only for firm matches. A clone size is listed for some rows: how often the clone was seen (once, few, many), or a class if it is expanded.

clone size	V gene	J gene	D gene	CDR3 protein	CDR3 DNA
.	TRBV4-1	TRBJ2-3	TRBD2	CASSQASGESGGTQYF	TGCGCCAGCAGCCAAGCTAGCGGGGAGTCCGGGGGTACGCAGTATTTT
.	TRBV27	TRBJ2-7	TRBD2	CASSSGLAGFSYEQYF	TGTGCCAGCAGTTCGGGACTAGCGGGATTTTCCTACGAGCAGTACTTC
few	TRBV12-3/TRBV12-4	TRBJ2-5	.	CASSLSVGAETQYF	TGTGCCAGCAGCCTTAGCGTGGGGGCAGAGACCCAGTACTTC
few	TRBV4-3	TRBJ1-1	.	CASSQANRVDTEAFF	TGCGCCAGCAGCCAAGCAAACAGGGTAGACACTGAAGCTTTCTTT
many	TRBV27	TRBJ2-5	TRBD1	CASSLRDSQETQYF	TGTGCCAGCAGTTTAAGGGACAGCCAAGAGACCCAGTACTTC
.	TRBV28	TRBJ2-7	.	CASKTWSSYEQYF	TGTGCCAGCAAGACATGGAGCTCCTACGAGCAGTACTTC
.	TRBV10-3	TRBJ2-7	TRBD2	CAISVRRGDYYEQYF	TGTGCCATCAGTGTGCGGCGGGGGGATTACTACGAGCAGTACTTC
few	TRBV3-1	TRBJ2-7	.	CASSKGGPLVYEQYF	TGTGCCAGCTCCAAAGGGGGGCCTTTAGTCTACGAGCAGTACTTC
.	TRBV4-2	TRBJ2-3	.	CASSQDGSPAGDTQYF	TGTGCCAGCAGCCAAGATGGTAGTCCAGCAGGAGATACGCAGTATTTT
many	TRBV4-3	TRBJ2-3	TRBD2	CASSQLWTSGSPDTQYF	TGCGCCAGCAGCCAACTATGGACTAGCGGGAGTCCAGATACGCAGTATTTT
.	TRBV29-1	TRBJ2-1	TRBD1	CSVEYRGYNEQFF	TGCAGCGTTGAATACAGGGGATACAATGAGCAGTTCTTC
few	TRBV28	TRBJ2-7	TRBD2	CASSLGLAGFYEQYF	TGTGCCAGCAGTTTGGGACTAGCGGGTTTCTATGAGCAGTACTTC
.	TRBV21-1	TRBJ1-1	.	CASSKGKQVVTEAFF	TGTGCCAGCAGCAAAGGGAAACAGGTCGTCACTGAAGCTTTCTTT
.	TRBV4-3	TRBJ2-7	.	CASSRDGLEQYF	TGCGCCAGCAGCCGAGACGGACTGGAGCAGTACTTC
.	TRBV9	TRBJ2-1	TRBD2	CASSGGGLTLNEQFF	TGTGCCAGCAGCGGGGGAGGGCTCACCCTTAATGAGCAGTTCTTC
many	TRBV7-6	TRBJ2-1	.	CASSLLVSGNSYNEQFF	TGTGCCAGCAGCTTACTCGTTAGCGGAAACTCCTACAATGAGCAGTTCTTC
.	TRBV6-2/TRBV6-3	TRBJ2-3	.	CASSYVPDTQYF	TGTGCCAGCAGTTACGTTCCCGATACGCAGTATTTT
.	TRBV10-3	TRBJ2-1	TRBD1	CAISEAGQGQPVDEQFF	TGTGCCATCAGTGAGGCTGGACAGGGCCAACCCGTAGATGAGCAGTTCTTC
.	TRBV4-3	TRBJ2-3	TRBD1	CASSQDPGTGYTDTQYF	TGCGCCAGCAGCCAAGATCCCGGGACAGGGTACACAGATACGCAGTATTTT
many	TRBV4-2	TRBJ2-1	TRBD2	CASSQVSGVEQFF	TGTGCCAGCAGCCAGGTTAGCGGGGTAGAGCAGTTCTTC
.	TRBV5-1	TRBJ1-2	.	CASSLASYGGDGYTF	TGCGCCAGCAGCTTGGCCAGTTACGGAGGAGATGGCTACACCTTC
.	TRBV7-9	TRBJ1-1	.	CASSLAWGGSTEAFF	TGTGCCAGCAGCTTAGCGTGGGGGGGGTCCACTGAAGCTTTCTTT
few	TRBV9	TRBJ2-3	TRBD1	CASSRSRTGFMTDTQYF	TGTGCCAGCTCGAGGAGTAGGACAGGGTTTATGACAGATACGCAGTATTTT
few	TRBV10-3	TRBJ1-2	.	CAISESRGAGYGYTF	TGTGCCATCAGTGAGTCCCGGGGCGCGGGCTATGGCTACACCTTC
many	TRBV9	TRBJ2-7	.	CASSEAPGEGNYEQYF	TGTGCCAGCAGCGAGGCCCCGGGAGAGGGGAACTACGAGCAGTACTTC
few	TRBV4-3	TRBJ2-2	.	CASSQDQGNTGELFF	TGCGCCAGCAGCCAAGATCAGGGGAACACCGGGGAGCTGTTTTTT
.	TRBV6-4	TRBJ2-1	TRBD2	CASSRGLERDEQFF	TGTGCCAGCAGTAGGGGACTAGAGCGCGATGAGCAGTTCTTC
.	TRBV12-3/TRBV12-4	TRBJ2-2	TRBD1	CASSLGQGDTGELFF	TGTGCCAGCAGTTTGGGACAGGGGGACACCGGGGAGCTGTTTTTT
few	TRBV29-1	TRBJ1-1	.	CSVVYLNTEAFF	TGCAGCGTTGTGTATTTGAACACTGAAGCTTTCTTT
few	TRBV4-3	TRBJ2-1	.	CASSQDTITNEQFF	TGCGCCAGCAGCCAAGATACTATTACCAATGAGCAGTTCTTC
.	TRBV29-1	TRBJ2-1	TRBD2	CSVASRTSVYNEQFF	TGCAGCGTCGCTAGCAGGACTAGCGTCTACAATGAGCAGTTCTTC
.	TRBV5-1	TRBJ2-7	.	CASSPSYPGSEQYF	TGCGCCAGCAGCCCATCATACCCAGGGAGTGAGCAGTACTTC
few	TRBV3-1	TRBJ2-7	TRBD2	CASSPKGLAVYEQYF	TGTGCCAGCAGCCCTAAGGGACTAGCGGTTTACGAGCAGTACTTC
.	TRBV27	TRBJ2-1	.	CASSLYIGTYNEQFF	TGTGCCAGCAGTTTATATATCGGAACCTACAATGAGCAGTTCTTC
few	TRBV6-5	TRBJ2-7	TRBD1	CASSYSFWRDRAYEQYF	TGTGCCAGCAGTTACTCGTTTTGGCGGGACAGGGCGTACGAGCAGTACTTC
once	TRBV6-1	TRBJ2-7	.	CASSIGGPSYEQYF	TGTGCCAGCAGTATCGGCGGGCCCTCCTACGAGCAGTACTTC
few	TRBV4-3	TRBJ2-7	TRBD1	CASSQDLWDRESYEQYF	TGCGCCAGCAGCCAAGATTTGTGGGACAGGGAATCGTACGAGCAGTACTTC
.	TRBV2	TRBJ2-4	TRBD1	CASSLGQGDLAKNIQYF	TGTGCCAGCAGTCTAGGACAGGGGGACCTAGCCAAAAACATTCAGTACTTC
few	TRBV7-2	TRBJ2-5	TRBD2	CASSTPGLAGGETQYF	TGTGCCAGCAGTACGCCGGGACTAGCGGGGGGGGAGACCCAGTACTTC
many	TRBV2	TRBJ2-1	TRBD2	CASRGTSGSYNEQFF	TGTGCCAGCAGAGGAACTAGCGGGAGCTACAATGAGCAGTTCTTC
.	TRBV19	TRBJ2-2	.	CASSMDYLLNTGELFF	TGTGCCAGTAGTATGGACTACCTATTGAACACCGGGGAGCTGTTTTTT
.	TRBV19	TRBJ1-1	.	CASTPVLFVNTEAFF	TGTGCCAGTACCCCGGTCCTTTTCGTGAACACTGAAGCTTTCTTT
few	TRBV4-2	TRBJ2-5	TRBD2	CASSQDSLAGAGRETQYF	TGTGCCAGCAGCCAAGATAGCCTAGCGGGAGCAGGACGGGAGACCCAGTACTTC
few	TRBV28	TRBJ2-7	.	CASSLIRGSYEQYF	TGCGCCAGCAGTTTAATCAGGGGCTCCTACGAGCAGTACTTC
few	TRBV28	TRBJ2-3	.	CASSLRGSADTQYF	TGTGCCAGCAGTTTGAGGGGGAGCGCCGATACGCAGTATTTT
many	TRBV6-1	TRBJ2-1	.	CAIRTPDSYNEQFF	TGTGCCATCAGAACACCGGACTCCTACAATGAGCAGTTCTTC